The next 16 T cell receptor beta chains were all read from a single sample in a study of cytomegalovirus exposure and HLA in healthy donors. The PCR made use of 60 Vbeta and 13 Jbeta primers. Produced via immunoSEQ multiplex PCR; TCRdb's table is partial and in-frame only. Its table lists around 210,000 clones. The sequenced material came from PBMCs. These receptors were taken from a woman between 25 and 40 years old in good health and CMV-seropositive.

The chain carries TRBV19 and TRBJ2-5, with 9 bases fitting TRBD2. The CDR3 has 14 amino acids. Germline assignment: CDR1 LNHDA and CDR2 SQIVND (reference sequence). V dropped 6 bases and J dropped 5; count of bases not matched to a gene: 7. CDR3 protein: CASSVGAGGETQYF. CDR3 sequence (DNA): TGTGCCAGTAGCGTGGGGGCGGGAGGGGAGACCCAGTACTTC.

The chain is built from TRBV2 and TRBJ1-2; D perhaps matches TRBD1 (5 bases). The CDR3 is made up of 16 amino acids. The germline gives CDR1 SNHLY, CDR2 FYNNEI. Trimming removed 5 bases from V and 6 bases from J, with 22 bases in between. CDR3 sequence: CASSFRGGTISNGYTF. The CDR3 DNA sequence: TGTGCCAGCAGTTTTAGGGGCGGGACTATTTCGAATGGCTACACCTTC.

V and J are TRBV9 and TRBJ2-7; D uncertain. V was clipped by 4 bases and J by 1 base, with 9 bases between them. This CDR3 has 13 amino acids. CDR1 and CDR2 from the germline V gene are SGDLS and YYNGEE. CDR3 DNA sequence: TGTGCCAGCAGCCTCACACCTTCCTACGAGCAGTACTTC. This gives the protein CASSLTPSYEQYF.

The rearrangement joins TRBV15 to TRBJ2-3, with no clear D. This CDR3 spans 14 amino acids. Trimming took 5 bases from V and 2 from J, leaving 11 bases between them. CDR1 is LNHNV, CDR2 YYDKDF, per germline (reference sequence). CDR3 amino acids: CATSLRSVTDTQYF. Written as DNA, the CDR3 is TGTGCCACCAGCCTCAGGTCGGTCACAGATACGCAGTATTTT.

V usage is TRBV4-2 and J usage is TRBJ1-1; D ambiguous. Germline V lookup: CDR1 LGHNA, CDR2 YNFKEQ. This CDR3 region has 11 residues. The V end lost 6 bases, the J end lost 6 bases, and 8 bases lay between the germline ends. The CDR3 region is CASRREAEAFF. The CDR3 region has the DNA TGTGCCAGCAGACGGGAGGCTGAAGCTTTCTTT.

In DNA, the CDR3 is TGTGCCACCAGCAGAGGTGGGGGCGTAAGAAGTTGGCAGTACTTC. As protein: CATSRGGGVRSWQYF. V usage is TRBV15 and J usage is TRBJ2-7; D possibly corresponds to TRBD1 (6 bases). CDR1 is LNHNV and CDR2 is YYDKDF in the germline V gene (reference sequence). The CDR3 is 15 residues long. Trimming removed 1 base at V and 9 bases at J, with 19 bases between.

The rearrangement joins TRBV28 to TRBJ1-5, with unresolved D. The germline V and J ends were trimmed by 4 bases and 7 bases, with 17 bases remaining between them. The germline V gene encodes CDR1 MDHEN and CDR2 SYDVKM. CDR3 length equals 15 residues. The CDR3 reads CASSSDTDLNQPQHF. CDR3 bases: TGTGCCAGCAGTTCTGACACCGACCTAAACCAGCCCCAGCATTTT.

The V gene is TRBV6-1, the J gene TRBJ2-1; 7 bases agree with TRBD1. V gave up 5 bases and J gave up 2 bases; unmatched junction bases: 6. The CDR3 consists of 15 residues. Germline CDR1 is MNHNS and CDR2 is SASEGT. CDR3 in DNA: TGTGCCAGCAGTCCCTACAGGGGCCCCTACAATGAGCAGTTCTTC. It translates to CASSPYRGPYNEQFF.

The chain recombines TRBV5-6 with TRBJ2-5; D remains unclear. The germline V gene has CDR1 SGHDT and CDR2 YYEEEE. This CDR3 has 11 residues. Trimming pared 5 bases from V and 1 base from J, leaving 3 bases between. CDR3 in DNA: TGTGCCAGCAGTCGCCAAGAGACCCAGTACTTC. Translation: CASSRQETQYF.

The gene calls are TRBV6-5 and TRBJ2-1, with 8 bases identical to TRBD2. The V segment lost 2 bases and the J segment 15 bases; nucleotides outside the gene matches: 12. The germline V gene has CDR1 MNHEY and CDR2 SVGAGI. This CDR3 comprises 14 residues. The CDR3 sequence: CASSYEARGVKWFF. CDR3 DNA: TGTGCCAGCAGTTACGAGGCGCGGGGGGTTAAGTGGTTCTTC.

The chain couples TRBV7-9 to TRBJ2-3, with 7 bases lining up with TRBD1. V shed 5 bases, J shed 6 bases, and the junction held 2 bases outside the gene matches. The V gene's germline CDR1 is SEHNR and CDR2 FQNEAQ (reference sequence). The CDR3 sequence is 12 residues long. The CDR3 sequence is CASSQTGDTQYF. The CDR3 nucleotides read TGTGCCAGCAGCCAGACAGGGGATACGCAGTATTTT.

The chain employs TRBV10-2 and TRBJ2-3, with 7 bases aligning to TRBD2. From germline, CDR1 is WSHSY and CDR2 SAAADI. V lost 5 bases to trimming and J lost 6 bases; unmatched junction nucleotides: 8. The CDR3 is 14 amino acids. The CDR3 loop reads CASSRAGPGDTQYF. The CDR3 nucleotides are TGCGCCAGCAGTCGAGCGGGGCCCGGGGATACGCAGTATTTT.

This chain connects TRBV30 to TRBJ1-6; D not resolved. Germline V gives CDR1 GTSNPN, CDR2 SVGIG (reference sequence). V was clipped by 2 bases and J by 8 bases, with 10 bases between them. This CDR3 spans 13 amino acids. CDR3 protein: CAWSSSLDSPLHF. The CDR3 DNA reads TGTGCCTGGAGTTCTTCCCTCGATTCACCCCTCCACTTT. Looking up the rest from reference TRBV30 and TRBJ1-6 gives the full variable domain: SQTIHQWPATLVQPVGSPLSLECTVEGTSNPNLYWYRQAAGRGLQLLFYSVGIGQISSEVPQNLSASRPQDRQFILSSKKLLLSDSGFYLCAWSSSLDSPLHFGNGTRLTVT.

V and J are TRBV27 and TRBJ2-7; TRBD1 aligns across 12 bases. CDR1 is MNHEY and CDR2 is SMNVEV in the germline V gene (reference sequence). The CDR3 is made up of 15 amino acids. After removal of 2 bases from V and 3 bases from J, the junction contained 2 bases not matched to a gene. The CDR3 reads CASSLGTGGGYEQYF. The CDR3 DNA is TGTGCCAGCAGTTTAGGGACAGGGGGCGGCTACGAGCAGTACTTC.

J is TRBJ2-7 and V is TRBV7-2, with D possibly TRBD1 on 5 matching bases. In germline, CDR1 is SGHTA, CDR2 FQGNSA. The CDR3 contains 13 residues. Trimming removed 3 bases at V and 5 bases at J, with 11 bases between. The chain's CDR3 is CASSFQGLDEQYF. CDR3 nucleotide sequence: TGTGCCAGCAGCTTTCAGGGTTTGGACGAGCAGTACTTC.

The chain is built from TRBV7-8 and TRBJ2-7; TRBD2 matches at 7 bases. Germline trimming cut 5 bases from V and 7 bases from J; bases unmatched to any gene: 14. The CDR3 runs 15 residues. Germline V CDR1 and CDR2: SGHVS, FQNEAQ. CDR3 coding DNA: TGTGCCAGCAGCCCCAATGGGGCGGGGGTTCGGGAGCAGTACTTC. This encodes CASSPNGAGVREQYF.